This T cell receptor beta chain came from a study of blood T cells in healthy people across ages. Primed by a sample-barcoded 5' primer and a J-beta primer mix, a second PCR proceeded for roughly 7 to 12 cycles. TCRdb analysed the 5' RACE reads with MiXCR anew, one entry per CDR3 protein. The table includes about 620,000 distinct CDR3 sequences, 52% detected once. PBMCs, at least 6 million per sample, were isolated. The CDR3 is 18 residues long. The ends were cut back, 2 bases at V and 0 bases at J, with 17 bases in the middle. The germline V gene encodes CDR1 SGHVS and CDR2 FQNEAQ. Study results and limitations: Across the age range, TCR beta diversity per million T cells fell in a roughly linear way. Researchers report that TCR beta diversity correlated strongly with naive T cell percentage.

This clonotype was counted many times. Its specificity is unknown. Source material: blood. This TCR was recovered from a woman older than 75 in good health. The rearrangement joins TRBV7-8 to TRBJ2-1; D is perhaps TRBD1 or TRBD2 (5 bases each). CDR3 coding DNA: TGTGCCAGCAGCTTATATTCCCGTGCAGGGAGCTCCTACAATGAGCAGTTCTTC. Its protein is CASSLYSRAGSSYNEQFF. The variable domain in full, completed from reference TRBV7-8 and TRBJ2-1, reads GAGVSQSPRYKVAKRGQDVALRCDPISGHVSLFWYQQALGQGPEFLTYFQNEAQLDKSGLPSDRFFAERPEGSVSTLKIQRTQQEDSAVYLCASSLYSRAGSSYNEQFFGPGTRLTVL.